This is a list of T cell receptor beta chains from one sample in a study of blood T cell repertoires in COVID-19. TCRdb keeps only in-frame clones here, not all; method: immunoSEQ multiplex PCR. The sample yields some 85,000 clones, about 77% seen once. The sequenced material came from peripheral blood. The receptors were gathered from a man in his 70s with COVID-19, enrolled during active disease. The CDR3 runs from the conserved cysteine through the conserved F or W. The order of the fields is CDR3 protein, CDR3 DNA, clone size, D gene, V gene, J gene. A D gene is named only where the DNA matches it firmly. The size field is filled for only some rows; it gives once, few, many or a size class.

cdr3_aa: CASSIDRQRANYGYTF
cdr3_nt: TGTGCCAGTAGTATAGACCGACAGAGAGCTAACTATGGCTACACCTTC
clone_size: .
d_call: .
v_call: TRBV19
j_call: TRBJ1-2

cdr3_aa: CASSQDPAASGSTDTQYF
cdr3_nt: TGTGCCAGCAGCCAAGATCCAGCGGCTAGCGGGAGTACAGATACGCAGTATTTT
clone_size: .
d_call: TRBD2
v_call: TRBV3-1/TRBV3-2
j_call: TRBJ2-3

cdr3_aa: CASSGRQVLQNTGELFF
cdr3_nt: TGTGCCAGCAGCGGCAGACAGGTCCTTCAAAACACCGGGGAGCTGTTTTTT
clone_size: once
d_call: .
v_call: TRBV11-2
j_call: TRBJ2-2

cdr3_aa: CASSPALGRGYGYTF
cdr3_nt: TGTGCCAGCAGCCCGGCCCTCGGGCGGGGCTATGGCTACACCTTC
clone_size: .
d_call: .
v_call: TRBV9
j_call: TRBJ1-2

cdr3_aa: CASSYNPTKSRYNEQFF
cdr3_nt: TGTGCCAGCAGTTACAACCCCACCAAGAGCCGATATAATGAGCAGTTCTTC
clone_size: .
d_call: .
v_call: TRBV6-2/TRBV6-3
j_call: TRBJ2-1

cdr3_aa: CASSQGQGGANYGYTF
cdr3_nt: TGCGCCAGCAGCCAGGGACAGGGGGGAGCTAACTATGGCTACACCTTC
clone_size: .
d_call: TRBD1
v_call: TRBV4-1
j_call: TRBJ1-2

cdr3_aa: CASRGLGRDIQYF
cdr3_nt: TGTGCCAGCAGGGGACTCGGGAGGGACATTCAGTACTTC
clone_size: .
d_call: TRBD2
v_call: TRBV27
j_call: TRBJ2-4

cdr3_aa: CAISDPGQVSSYEQYF
cdr3_nt: TGTGCCATCAGTGATCCCGGACAGGTGAGCTCCTACGAGCAGTACTTC
clone_size: .
d_call: TRBD1
v_call: TRBV10-3
j_call: TRBJ2-7

cdr3_aa: CAWSPPGAGNQPQHF
cdr3_nt: TGTGCCTGGAGTCCCCCTGGCGCGGGGAATCAGCCCCAGCATTTT
clone_size: .
d_call: .
v_call: TRBV30
j_call: TRBJ1-5

cdr3_aa: CASSYRGRLVNTEAFF
cdr3_nt: TGTGCCAGCAGTTACAGGGGGCGTTTGGTGAACACTGAAGCTTTCTTT
clone_size: once
d_call: TRBD1
v_call: TRBV6-5
j_call: TRBJ1-1

cdr3_aa: CASSLTGVSSSYEQYF
cdr3_nt: TGCGCCAGCAGCCTTACAGGGGTTTCCAGCTCCTACGAGCAGTACTTC
clone_size: .
d_call: TRBD1
v_call: TRBV5-1
j_call: TRBJ2-7

cdr3_aa: CATSRASDRVEQYF
cdr3_nt: TGTGCCACCAGCAGAGCCTCGGACAGGGTGGAGCAGTACTTC
clone_size: large
d_call: TRBD1
v_call: TRBV15
j_call: TRBJ2-7

cdr3_aa: CASSIDQGLRNEKLFF
cdr3_nt: TGTGCCAGTAGTATAGATCAGGGGCTTCGGAATGAAAAACTGTTTTTT
clone_size: .
d_call: .
v_call: TRBV19
j_call: TRBJ1-4

cdr3_aa: CASSLATVTYEQYF
cdr3_nt: TGTGCCAGCAGCTTGGCCACGGTAACCTACGAGCAGTACTTC
clone_size: .
d_call: .
v_call: TRBV5-4
j_call: TRBJ2-7

cdr3_aa: CASSLEQFYGYTF
cdr3_nt: TGTGCCAGCTCCCTCGAACAGTTCTATGGCTACACCTTC
clone_size: .
d_call: .
v_call: TRBV18
j_call: TRBJ1-2

cdr3_aa: CASSTTGRPTSGANVLTF
cdr3_nt: TGTGCCAGCAGTACGACAGGGAGACCGACCTCTGGGGCCAACGTCCTGACTTTC
clone_size: .
d_call: TRBD1
v_call: TRBV27
j_call: TRBJ2-6

cdr3_aa: CASSRGQRTEAFF
cdr3_nt: TGTGCCAGTAGTAGAGGTCAGCGCACTGAAGCTTTCTTT
clone_size: .
d_call: .
v_call: TRBV19
j_call: TRBJ1-1

cdr3_aa: CASSFYTSGTEAFF
cdr3_nt: TGTGCCAGCAGCTTCTACACGTCGGGCACTGAAGCTTTCTTT
clone_size: .
d_call: .
v_call: TRBV7-2
j_call: TRBJ1-1

cdr3_aa: CASSPIRDGELFF
cdr3_nt: TGTGCCAGCTCACCAATCCGGGACGGGGAGCTGTTTTTT
clone_size: .
d_call: .
v_call: TRBV18
j_call: TRBJ2-2

cdr3_aa: CASREGRTTGELFF
cdr3_nt: TGTGCCAGCAGGGAGGGACGGACCACCGGGGAGCTGTTTTTT
clone_size: .
d_call: .
v_call: TRBV2
j_call: TRBJ2-2

cdr3_aa: CASSPRTGAYEQYF
cdr3_nt: TGTGCCAGCAGTCCCCGGACAGGGGCGTACGAGCAGTACTTC
clone_size: .
d_call: TRBD1
v_call: TRBV28
j_call: TRBJ2-7

cdr3_aa: CASSIGGPFEAFF
cdr3_nt: TGTGCCAGTAGTATCGGGGGGCCCTTTGAAGCTTTCTTT
clone_size: .
d_call: .
v_call: TRBV19
j_call: TRBJ1-1

cdr3_aa: CASSPPRTGNPYEQYF
cdr3_nt: TGCGCCAGCAGCCCACCTCGGACAGGGAATCCCTACGAGCAGTACTTC
clone_size: .
d_call: TRBD1
v_call: TRBV4-1
j_call: TRBJ2-7

cdr3_aa: CASSTQDRGRYEQYF
cdr3_nt: TGTGCCAGCAGTACCCAGGACAGGGGGAGGTACGAGCAGTACTTC
clone_size: .
d_call: TRBD1
v_call: TRBV6-6
j_call: TRBJ2-7

cdr3_aa: CASSGGRADEQYF
cdr3_nt: TGTGCCAGCAGCGGGGGCAGGGCGGACGAGCAGTACTTC
clone_size: once
d_call: .
v_call: TRBV9
j_call: TRBJ2-7

cdr3_aa: CASSLRQEGTEAFF
cdr3_nt: TGTGCCAGCAGCCTTCGACAGGAAGGCACTGAAGCTTTCTTT
clone_size: .
d_call: .
v_call: TRBV7-9
j_call: TRBJ1-1

cdr3_aa: CASSRVTGNTEAFF
cdr3_nt: TGTGCCAGCAGTCGGGTGACAGGGAACACTGAAGCTTTCTTT
clone_size: once
d_call: .
v_call: TRBV6-6
j_call: TRBJ1-1

cdr3_aa: CASSILRQPQHF
cdr3_nt: TGTGCCAGTAGTATATTGCGGCAGCCCCAGCATTTT
clone_size: .
d_call: .
v_call: TRBV19
j_call: TRBJ1-5

cdr3_aa: CASSVVANTGELFF
cdr3_nt: TGTGCCAGCAGCGTAGTGGCCAACACCGGGGAGCTGTTTTTT
clone_size: .
d_call: .
v_call: TRBV9
j_call: TRBJ2-2

cdr3_aa: CASSLASRTTEAFF
cdr3_nt: TGCGCCAGCAGCTTGGCATCCAGGACTACTGAAGCTTTCTTT
clone_size: .
d_call: .
v_call: TRBV5-1
j_call: TRBJ1-1

cdr3_aa: CAWSVSGREPQHF
cdr3_nt: TGTGCCTGGAGTGTATCGGGCAGGGAGCCCCAGCATTTT
clone_size: .
d_call: .
v_call: TRBV30
j_call: TRBJ1-5

cdr3_aa: CATYYRGEQFF
cdr3_nt: TGTGCCACCTATTACAGGGGTGAGCAGTTCTTC
clone_size: once
d_call: TRBD1
v_call: TRBV24-1
j_call: TRBJ2-1

cdr3_aa: CASSLSGSGYEQYF
cdr3_nt: TGTGCCAGCAGTTTAAGCGGGAGTGGCTACGAGCAGTACTTC
clone_size: few
d_call: TRBD2
v_call: TRBV28
j_call: TRBJ2-7

cdr3_aa: CASSPQGFSTYEQYF
cdr3_nt: TGTGCCAGCAGCCCCCAGGGTTTTAGCACCTACGAGCAGTACTTC
clone_size: once
d_call: .
v_call: TRBV7-8
j_call: TRBJ2-7

cdr3_aa: CASTIAGTGGVGTEAFF
cdr3_nt: TGTGCCAGCACCATTGCGGGGACAGGGGGCGTCGGCACTGAAGCTTTCTTT
clone_size: few
d_call: TRBD1
v_call: TRBV5-6
j_call: TRBJ1-1

cdr3_aa: CASSRGQGAANYGYTF
cdr3_nt: TGTGCCAGCAGCCGAGGACAGGGGGCAGCTAACTATGGCTACACCTTC
clone_size: .
d_call: TRBD1
v_call: TRBV7-6
j_call: TRBJ1-2

cdr3_aa: CASSPGTASNQPQHF
cdr3_nt: TGTGCCAGCAGCCCCGGGACAGCTAGCAATCAGCCCCAGCATTTT
clone_size: .
d_call: TRBD1
v_call: TRBV7-8
j_call: TRBJ1-5

cdr3_aa: CASSLEGQGSSPLHF
cdr3_nt: TGCGCCAGCAGCTTGGAAGGACAGGGGTCGTCACCCCTCCACTTT
clone_size: .
d_call: TRBD1
v_call: TRBV5-1
j_call: TRBJ1-6

cdr3_aa: CASSLEHGSGRTGELFF
cdr3_nt: TGTGCCAGCAGCTTGGAACATGGTAGCGGGAGGACCGGGGAGCTGTTTTTT
clone_size: .
d_call: TRBD2
v_call: TRBV5-4
j_call: TRBJ2-2

cdr3_aa: CASSLELGYQPQHF
cdr3_nt: TGTGCCAGCAGCCTGGAGCTCGGGTATCAGCCCCAGCATTTT
clone_size: .
d_call: .
v_call: TRBV7-2
j_call: TRBJ1-5

cdr3_aa: CATSRDQLQGSTDTQYF
cdr3_nt: TGTGCCACCAGCAGAGATCAATTACAGGGTTCCACAGATACGCAGTATTTT
clone_size: .
d_call: .
v_call: TRBV15
j_call: TRBJ2-3

cdr3_aa: CASSFWTGTSYEQYF
cdr3_nt: TGCGCCAGCAGCTTTTGGACAGGGACGTCCTACGAGCAGTACTTC
clone_size: .
d_call: TRBD1
v_call: TRBV5-1
j_call: TRBJ2-7

cdr3_aa: CASSYQTGSQGKLFF
cdr3_nt: TGTGCCAGCAGCTACCAGACAGGCAGTCAGGGAAAACTGTTTTTT
clone_size: medium-sized
d_call: .
v_call: TRBV11-2
j_call: TRBJ1-4

cdr3_aa: CASSLTTSRNEKLFF
cdr3_nt: TGTGCCAGCAGCTTGACCACATCCAGGAATGAAAAACTGTTTTTT
clone_size: .
d_call: .
v_call: TRBV5-5
j_call: TRBJ1-4

cdr3_aa: CASSGSGRAYNEQFF
cdr3_nt: TGTGCCAGCAGCGGTAGCGGGAGGGCCTACAATGAGCAGTTCTTC
clone_size: .
d_call: TRBD2
v_call: TRBV9
j_call: TRBJ2-1

cdr3_aa: CAISGPSTSGREPGELFF
cdr3_nt: TGTGCCATCAGTGGCCCCTCGACTAGCGGGAGGGAGCCCGGGGAGCTGTTTTTT
clone_size: .
d_call: TRBD2
v_call: TRBV10-3
j_call: TRBJ2-2

cdr3_aa: CASSERTDKIYEQYF
cdr3_nt: TGTGCCAGCAGTGAGAGGACAGACAAGATCTACGAGCAGTACTTC
clone_size: .
d_call: .
v_call: TRBV2
j_call: TRBJ2-7

cdr3_aa: CASSLGGGAGSPLHF
cdr3_nt: TGTGCCAGCAGCTTAGGAGGAGGGGCTGGGTCACCCCTCCACTTT
clone_size: .
d_call: .
v_call: TRBV13
j_call: TRBJ1-6

cdr3_aa: CASSREVNTEAFF
cdr3_nt: TGTGCCAGCAGTAGAGAAGTTAACACTGAAGCTTTCTTT
clone_size: .
d_call: .
v_call: TRBV4-2
j_call: TRBJ1-1

cdr3_aa: CASSPYRGTYEQYF
cdr3_nt: TGTGCCAGCAGTCCATACAGGGGGACCTACGAGCAGTACTTC
clone_size: .
d_call: TRBD1
v_call: TRBV28
j_call: TRBJ2-7

cdr3_aa: CASSEGTGPSHEQYF
cdr3_nt: TGTGCCAGCAGTGAAGGGACAGGACCCTCTCACGAGCAGTACTTC
clone_size: few
d_call: TRBD1
v_call: TRBV2
j_call: TRBJ2-7

cdr3_aa: CASSWDRGRSYEQYF
cdr3_nt: TGTGCCAGCAGTTGGGACAGGGGGAGGTCCTACGAGCAGTACTTC
clone_size: once
d_call: TRBD1
v_call: TRBV5-6
j_call: TRBJ2-7

cdr3_aa: CASSLTWTGIYGYTF
cdr3_nt: TGCGCCAGCAGCCTTACCTGGACAGGAATCTATGGCTACACCTTC
clone_size: .
d_call: TRBD1
v_call: TRBV4-3
j_call: TRBJ1-2

cdr3_aa: CASSRTGAGTEAFF
cdr3_nt: TGTGCCAGCAGCCGGACAGGGGCGGGGACTGAAGCTTTCTTT
clone_size: once
d_call: TRBD1
v_call: TRBV5-4
j_call: TRBJ1-1

cdr3_aa: CASSFWDRGGNQPQHF
cdr3_nt: TGTGCCAGCAGCTTCTGGGACAGGGGCGGCAATCAGCCCCAGCATTTT
clone_size: .
d_call: TRBD1
v_call: TRBV5-6
j_call: TRBJ1-5

cdr3_aa: CASSGPTGVVAKNIQYF
cdr3_nt: TGTGCCAGTAGTGGCCCAACAGGGGTGGTAGCCAAAAACATTCAGTACTTC
clone_size: .
d_call: TRBD1
v_call: TRBV19
j_call: TRBJ2-4

cdr3_aa: CASSIRVNDGYTF
cdr3_nt: TGTGCCAGTAGTATCCGGGTCAACGATGGCTACACCTTC
clone_size: .
d_call: .
v_call: TRBV19
j_call: TRBJ1-2

cdr3_aa: CASTPDKAPYEQYF
cdr3_nt: TGTGCCAGCACCCCGGACAAGGCCCCCTACGAGCAGTACTTC
clone_size: .
d_call: .
v_call: TRBV6-5
j_call: TRBJ2-7

cdr3_aa: CASNPGGGPDTQYF
cdr3_nt: TGTGCCAGCAACCCCGGGGGGGGACCGGATACGCAGTATTTT
clone_size: .
d_call: TRBD2
v_call: TRBV5-8
j_call: TRBJ2-3

cdr3_aa: CASSRVNAGADTQYF
cdr3_nt: TGTGCCAGCAGCCGAGTGAACGCGGGGGCAGATACGCAGTATTTT
clone_size: .
d_call: TRBD2
v_call: TRBV11-2
j_call: TRBJ2-3